This T cell receptor beta chain came from a study of blood T cell repertoires in COVID-19. This CDR3 comprises 17 residues. Trimming pared 3 bases from V and 2 bases from J, leaving 16 bases between. CDR1 is MDHEN and CDR2 is SYDVKM in the germline V gene. This clone came up once. Participant ages covered roughly 18 to 89 years across 24 US areas. Only in-frame clones appear in the TCRdb table, and some are missing; sequencing was by immunoSEQ multiplex PCR. The sample carries 250,000 to 300,000 clones, just under 90% recorded once. The chain uses TRBV28 and TRBJ1-4, with a possible D match to TRBD1 (5 bases). Sequences were obtained from PBMCs or T cells enriched from blood (not recorded which). The receptor was derived from a woman aged 55-69 years who had recovered from COVID-19. CDR3 nucleotides: TGTGCCAGCAGTTTCAGACACCAGGGCCCTACTAATGAAAAACTGTTTTTT. This codes for CASSFRHQGPTNEKLFF.